What follows are 10 T cell receptor beta chains derived from one specimen sequenced in a study of T-cell memory formation after mild COVID-19. TCRdb recomputed calls from the 5' RACE reads with MiXCR, one row per CDR3 protein. The profile shows about 340,000 distinct CDR3 sequences, roughly 15% of them singletons. Sequencing used PBMCs or a T cell subset sorted from them (not recorded which). Receptors were obtained from a man between 18 and 29 years old who had mild COVID-19 (a few samples of this study predate the infection). Cell type and time point are not known.

In its sample, this clonotype was seen a few times. V usage is TRBV9 and J usage is TRBJ1-1; D is possibly TRBD1 (6 bases). The CDR3 totals 15 residues. In germline, CDR1 is SGDLS, CDR2 YYNGEE. The V gene lost 2 bases and the J gene lost 2 bases, with 13 bases spanning the gap. The CDR3 reads CASSVDLGGNTEAFF. The CDR3 DNA is TGTGCCAGCAGCGTCGATTTGGGGGGCAACACTGAAGCTTTCTTT. Full variable domain (missing parts from reference TRBV9 and TRBJ1-1): DSGVTQTPKHLITATGQRVTLRCSPRSGDLSVYWYQQSLDQGLQFLIQYYNGEERAKGNILERFSAQQFPDLHSELNLSSLELGDSALYFCASSVDLGGNTEAFFGQGTRLTVV.

This clonotype was recorded many times. V gene TRBV4-1 combines with J gene TRBJ2-1, with D perhaps given as TRBD1 or TRBD2 (5 bases each). CDR3 size: 17 residues. Germline assignment: CDR1 MGHRA and CDR2 YSYEKL. The V and J ends lost 6 bases and 2 bases respectively, with 20 bases between them. The CDR3 DNA is TGCGCCAGCAGGAGCGGAAACGGGCAGGGCGCCTACAATGAGCAGTTCTTC. Residues: CASRSGNGQGAYNEQFF.

This clonotype was seen a handful of times. V gene TRBV12-3 or TRBV12-4 combines with J gene TRBJ2-1; TRBD2 aligns across 8 bases. The CDR3 spans 13 residues. The V gene end was trimmed by 7 bases and the J gene end by 7 bases; junction bases not matched to a gene: 6. The CDR3 DNA reads as TGTGCCAGCACCCCCGGGGGGGTTAATGAGCAGTTCTTC. Its translation is CASTPGGVNEQFF.

The rearrangement uses TRBV28 and TRBJ1-5, with D maybe TRBD1 (5 bases). This CDR3 is built from 16 residues. Germline CDR1 and CDR2: MDHEN and SYDVKM. V was clipped by 3 bases and J by 1 base, with 13 bases between them. CDR3 protein: CASSFINRQSNQPQHF. The CDR3 coding sequence is TGTGCCAGCAGTTTCATTAACAGGCAAAGCAATCAGCCCCAGCATTTT.

In this sample, this clonotype turned up many times. The V gene is TRBV27, the J gene TRBJ2-5, with 8 bases fitting TRBD1. Trimming removed 5 bases from V and 12 bases from J; junction bases left unmatched: 11. The CDR3 consists of 13 residues. Germline CDR1 MNHEY, CDR2 SMNVEV (reference sequence). CDR3 sequence: CASSDGTGPWKYF. For the CDR3, the DNA is TGTGCCAGCAGTGATGGGACAGGCCCTTGGAAGTACTTC.

This clonotype was observed a few times. The chain has TRBV11-3 and TRBJ2-3, with D possibly matching TRBD1 (5 bases). Trimming took 8 bases from V and 2 from J, leaving 11 bases between them. The CDR3 sequence is 13 residues long. Germline assignment: CDR1 SGHNT and CDR2 YENEEA. Here the CDR3 reads CASQSGITDTQYF. The CDR3 bases are TGTGCCAGCCAGTCAGGGATCACAGATACGCAGTATTTT.

There are a few counts of this clonotype. The rearrangement links TRBV4-3 to TRBJ2-7; perhaps TRBD1 as D (6 bases). From germline, CDR1 is LGHNA and CDR2 YSLEER. The V gene lost 4 bases and the J gene lost 5 bases, with 12 bases spanning the gap. The CDR3 extends over 13 amino acids. Here the CDR3 DNA reads TGCGCCAGCAGCCGGCTAGGGGGAGACGAGCAGTACTTC. It yields the protein CASSRLGGDEQYF.

The chain uses TRBV29-1 and TRBJ1-5, with TRBD1 matching 9 bases. CDR1 and CDR2 from the germline V gene are SQVTM and ANQGSEA. Unmatched junction bases numbered 7, after V lost 7 bases and J lost 6 bases. The CDR3 contains 13 residues. The CDR3 sequence is CSAWTGVGQPQHF. The CDR3 DNA sequence: TGCAGCGCCTGGACAGGGGTCGGTCAGCCCCAGCATTTT.

This clonotype was observed a few times. This rearrangement joins TRBV27 to TRBJ2-5; D is uncertain. CDR3 size: 12 residues. In germline, CDR1 is MNHEY, CDR2 SMNVEV (reference sequence). V was clipped by 5 bases and J by 3 bases, with 7 bases between them. The CDR3 DNA reads as TGTGCCAGCAGTAGCCACGAAGAGACCCAGTACTTC. Its translation: CASSSHEETQYF.

This clonotype was detected a few times. The rearrangement links TRBV6-6 to TRBJ1-2; D is possibly TRBD1 (5 bases). The CDR3 consists of 13 residues. Germline V gives CDR1 MNHNY, CDR2 SVGAGI (reference sequence). The CDR3 sequence is CAGLGTSTYGYTF. In DNA, the CDR3 is TGTGCAGGCTTGGGGACGTCGACCTATGGCTACACCTTC.